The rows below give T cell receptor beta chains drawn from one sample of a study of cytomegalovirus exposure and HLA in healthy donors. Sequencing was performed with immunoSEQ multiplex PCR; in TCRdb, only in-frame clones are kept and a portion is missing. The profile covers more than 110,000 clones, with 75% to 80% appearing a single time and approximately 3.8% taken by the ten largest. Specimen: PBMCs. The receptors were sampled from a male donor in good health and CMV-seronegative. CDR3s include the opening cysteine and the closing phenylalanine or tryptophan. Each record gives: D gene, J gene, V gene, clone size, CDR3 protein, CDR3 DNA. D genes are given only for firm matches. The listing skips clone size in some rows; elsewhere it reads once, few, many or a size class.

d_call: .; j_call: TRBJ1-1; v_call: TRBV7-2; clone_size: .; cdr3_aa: CASGLITVNTEAFF; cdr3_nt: TGTGCCAGCGGCTTAATAACAGTGAACACTGAAGCTTTCTTT
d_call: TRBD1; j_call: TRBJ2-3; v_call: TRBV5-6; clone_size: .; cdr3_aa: CASTGTGEGTDTQYF; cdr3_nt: TGTGCCAGCACCGGGACAGGCGAGGGCACAGATACGCAGTATTTT
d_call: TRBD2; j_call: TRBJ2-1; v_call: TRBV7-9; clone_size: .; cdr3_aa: CSSSSPGTSGRNEQFF; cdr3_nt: TGTTCCAGCAGCTCACCCGGGACTAGCGGGAGAAATGAGCAGTTCTTC
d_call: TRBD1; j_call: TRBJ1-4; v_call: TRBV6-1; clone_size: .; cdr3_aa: CASSLDRGGEKLFF; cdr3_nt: TGTGCCAGCAGTCTTGACAGGGGCGGGGAAAAACTGTTTTTT
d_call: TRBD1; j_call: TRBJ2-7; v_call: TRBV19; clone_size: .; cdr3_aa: CASSYRDRVNEQYF; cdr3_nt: TGTGCCAGTAGTTACCGGGACAGGGTAAACGAGCAGTACTTC
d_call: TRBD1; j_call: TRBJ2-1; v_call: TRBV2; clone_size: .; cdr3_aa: CASSRDRGNEQFF; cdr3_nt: TGTGCCAGCAGCCGGGACAGGGGCAATGAGCAGTTCTTC
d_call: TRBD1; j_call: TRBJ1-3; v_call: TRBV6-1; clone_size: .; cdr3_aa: CASSSGTGSGNTIYF; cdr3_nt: TGTGCCAGCAGCTCCGGGACAGGCTCTGGAAACACCATATATTTT
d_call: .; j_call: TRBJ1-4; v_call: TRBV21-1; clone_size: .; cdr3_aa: CASSRDRVPNEKLFF; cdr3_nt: TGTGCCAGCAGCAGGGACAGGGTACCTAATGAAAAACTGTTTTTT
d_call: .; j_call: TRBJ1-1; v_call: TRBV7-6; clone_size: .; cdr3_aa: CASSPLGRGGTEAFF; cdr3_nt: TGTGCCAGCAGCCCCCTGGGCAGGGGTGGGACCGAAGCTTTCTTT
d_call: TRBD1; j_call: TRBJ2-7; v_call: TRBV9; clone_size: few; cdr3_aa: CASSVGQGADYEQYF; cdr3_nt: TGTGCCAGCAGCGTAGGACAGGGGGCGGACTACGAGCAGTACTTC
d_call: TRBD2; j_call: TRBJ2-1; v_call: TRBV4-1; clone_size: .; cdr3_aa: CASSQRRGTSGPGSSYNEQFF; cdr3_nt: TGCGCCAGCAGCCAAAGGAGGGGGACTAGCGGACCGGGGAGCTCCTACAATGAGCAGTTCTTC
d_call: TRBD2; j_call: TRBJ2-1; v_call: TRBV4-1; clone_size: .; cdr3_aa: CASSQESAGGIYNEQFF; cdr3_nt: TGCGCCAGCAGCCAAGAATCAGCGGGGGGGATTTACAATGAGCAGTTCTTC
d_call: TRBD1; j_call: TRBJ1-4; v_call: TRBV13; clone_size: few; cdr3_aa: CASSISGTVGEKLFF; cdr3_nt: TGTGCCAGCAGCATCTCCGGGACAGTCGGCGAAAAACTGTTTTTT